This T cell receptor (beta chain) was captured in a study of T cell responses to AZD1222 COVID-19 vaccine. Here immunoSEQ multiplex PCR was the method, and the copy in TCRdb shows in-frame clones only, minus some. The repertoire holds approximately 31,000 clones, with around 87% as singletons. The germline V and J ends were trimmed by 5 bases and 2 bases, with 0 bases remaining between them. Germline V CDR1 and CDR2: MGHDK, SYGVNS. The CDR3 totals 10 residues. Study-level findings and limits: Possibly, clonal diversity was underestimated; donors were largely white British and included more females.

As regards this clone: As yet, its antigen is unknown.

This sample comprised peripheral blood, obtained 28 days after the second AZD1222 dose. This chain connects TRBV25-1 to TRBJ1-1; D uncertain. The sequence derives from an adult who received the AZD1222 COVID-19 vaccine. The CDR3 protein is CASSNTEAFF. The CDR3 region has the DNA TGTGCCAGCAGTAACACTGAAGCTTTCTTT.